The 15 T cell receptor beta chains presented below share a single source sample, sequenced in a study of cytomegalovirus exposure and HLA in healthy donors. A multiplex PCR was run with 60 Vbeta primers and 13 Jbeta primers. Measured with immunoSEQ multiplex PCR; TCRdb has only the in-frame clones, and not every one. The repertoire holds more than 150,000 clones, with more than 75% as singletons. The material sequenced was PBMCs. The receptors were sampled from a man in his forties or fifties in good health and CMV-seronegative.

The rearrangement uses TRBV5-4 and TRBJ2-5; D might be TRBD1 (6 bases). The germline gives CDR1 SGHNT, CDR2 YYREEE (reference sequence). Trimming removed 1 base from V and 0 bases from J, with 7 bases in between. CDR3 length: 14 residues. This chain's CDR3 is CASSLRTDQETQYF. DNA for the CDR3: TGTGCCAGCAGCTTGAGGACAGACCAAGAGACCCAGTACTTC.

The V call is TRBV27, the J call TRBJ2-3; TRBD1 is a possible D gene (5 bases). Germline values: CDR1 MNHEY, CDR2 SMNVEV (reference sequence). The V end lost 0 bases, the J end lost 0 bases, and 19 bases lay between the germline ends. The length of the CDR3 is 19 residues. This CDR3 reads CASSLSEASGFSSTDTQYF. The CDR3 nucleotides are TGTGCCAGCAGTTTATCGGAAGCCTCAGGGTTCTCTAGCACAGATACGCAGTATTTT.

The chain is built from TRBV5-4 and TRBJ2-1; 8 positions match TRBD2. Germline loops: CDR1 SGHNT, CDR2 YYREEE (reference sequence). The CDR3 is 16 residues long. Trimming cost V 4 bases and J 0 bases; bases outside gene matches: 6. CDR3 coding DNA: TGTGCCAGCAGCCGGGGACTAGACAGCTCCTACAATGAGCAGTTCTTC. Residues: CASSRGLDSSYNEQFF.

The gene calls are TRBV19 and TRBJ2-1, with a tentative D call TRBD1 (6 bases). CDR3 length: 13 amino acids. Trimming removed 6 bases at V and 6 bases at J, with 12 bases between. Per germline, CDR1 LNHDA and CDR2 SQIVND (reference sequence). The CDR3 here is CASSLIQGNEQFF. The CDR3 nucleotides are TGTGCCAGTAGCCTAATACAGGGCAATGAGCAGTTCTTC.

This clone was found once. The rearrangement joins TRBV18 to TRBJ1-5; D possibly corresponds to TRBD1 (6 bases). The CDR3 is made up of 16 amino acids. Per the germline V gene, CDR1 is KGHSH and CDR2 is LQKENI. V was clipped by 4 bases and J by 11 bases, with 24 bases between them. The CDR3 protein is CASSQQGPTRGAAQHF. In DNA, the CDR3 is TGTGCCAGCTCACAGCAGGGGCCGACGCGGGGGGCGGCCCAGCATTTT.

V gene TRBV11-2 combines with J gene TRBJ1-1, with D perhaps matching TRBD1 (6 bases). With 5 bases removed from V and 2 bases from J, the gap between germline ends came to 18 bases. This CDR3 is 16 amino acids long. CDR1 and CDR2 (germline): SGHAT, FQNNGV. The DNA of the CDR3 is TGTGCCAGCAGCGGGTCTCGTGGGGGGGCAAACACTGAAGCTTTCTTT. Translation: CASSGSRGGANTEAFF.

This chain links TRBV5-1 with TRBJ2-4, with 14 bases aligning to TRBD2. The CDR3 runs 15 residues. V lost 4 bases and J lost 9; bases outside the gene matches: 6. Germline V CDR1 and CDR2: SGHRS, YFSETQ. DNA of the CDR3: TGCGCCAGCAGCGGAGGGACTAGCGGGAGTCGCATTCAGTACTTC. Amino acids: CASSGGTSGSRIQYF.

This chain links TRBV5-4 with TRBJ1-4; the D is unclear. Trimming took off 0 bases at V and 8 bases at J, with 5 bases between the two ends. Looked up from germline, CDR1 is SGHNT and CDR2 is YYREEE (reference sequence). This CDR3 region has 12 residues. CDR3 in amino acids: CASSLAGEKLFF. CDR3 sequence (DNA): TGTGCCAGCAGCTTGGCGGGAGAAAAACTGTTTTTT. Full variable domain (outside the CDR3, taken from reference TRBV5-4 and TRBJ1-4): ETGVTQSPTHLIKTRGQQVTLRCSSQSGHNTVSWYQQALGQGPQFIFQYYREEENGRGNFPPRFSGLQFPNYSSELNVNALELDDSALYLCASSLAGEKLFFGSGTQLSVL.

The V call is TRBV5-1, the J call TRBJ2-7, with D tentatively TRBD2 (6 bases). Germline CDR1 is SGHRS and CDR2 is YFSETQ. CDR3 size: 15 residues. V was pared by 1 base and J by 5 bases, with 16 bases between. CDR3 DNA sequence: TGCGCCAGCAGCTTGCGGTGGATGGGGGGAAACGAGCAGTACTTC. It codes for CASSLRWMGGNEQYF. The variable domain in full, with the rest retrieved from reference TRBV5-1 and TRBJ2-7, is KAGVTQTPRYLIKTRGQQVTLSCSPISGHRSVSWYQQTPGQGLQFLFEYFSETQRNKGNFPGRFSGRQFSNSRSEMNVSTLELGDSALYLCASSLRWMGGNEQYFGPGTRLTVT.

This clone was detected a few times. The CDR3 nucleotides read TGTGCCAGCACCTACTCTCCAGGGGAGGGTGGGGATGAGCAGTTCTTC. It codes for CASTYSPGEGGDEQFF. V usage is TRBV9 and J usage is TRBJ2-1, with TRBD2 as a possible D gene (7 bases). This CDR3 region has 16 residues. V lost 6 bases, J lost 8 bases, and 24 bases lay in between. CDR1 SGDLS and CDR2 YYNGEE come from the germline V gene.

The V gene is TRBV5-4, the J gene TRBJ2-5; weak D call: TRBD2 (6 bases). Trimming cost V 4 bases and J 1 base, with 11 bases left between them. This CDR3 comprises 14 residues. Germline V CDR1 and CDR2: SGHNT, YYREEE (reference sequence). CDR3 nucleotide sequence: TGTGCCAGCAGCACCCGACTAGTCCAAGAGACCCAGTACTTC. Its protein product is CASSTRLVQETQYF.

V gene TRBV29-1 combines with J gene TRBJ2-7; 12 nucleotides match TRBD2. Trimming removed 0 bases from V and 0 bases from J; junction bases left unmatched: 9. Germline CDR1 and CDR2: SQVTM and ANQGSEA. This CDR3 has 18 amino acids. CDR3 in DNA: TGCAGCGTTGAAGATGGGGGGGTGACTAGCGGGAGCTCCTACGAGCAGTACTTC. It encodes CSVEDGGVTSGSSYEQYF.

This chain connects TRBV30 to TRBJ1-5, with 10 bases that match TRBD1. CDR1 is GTSNPN, CDR2 SVGIG, per germline (reference sequence). Losses at the gene ends were 7 bases for V and 4 bases for J; bases not matched to a gene: 4. There are 13 residues in the CDR3. The CDR3 sequence is CAYRTGGNQPQHF. The DNA of the CDR3 is TGTGCCTATAGGACAGGGGGGAATCAGCCCCAGCATTTT. Drawing the rest from reference TRBV30 and TRBJ1-5, the complete variable domain is SQTIHQWPATLVQPVGSPLSLECTVEGTSNPNLYWYRQAAGRGLQLLFYSVGIGQISSEVPQNLSASRPQDRQFILSSKKLLLSDSGFYLCAYRTGGNQPQHFGDGTRLSIL.

The rearrangement links TRBV28 to TRBJ2-1, with TRBD2 matching over 12 bases. The CDR3 loop spans 14 amino acids. The germline V gene encodes CDR1 MDHEN and CDR2 SYDVKM. V lost 6 bases to trimming and J lost 8 bases; unmatched junction nucleotides: 5. CDR3 region: CASRTSGGDDEQFF. In DNA form, the CDR3 reads TGTGCCAGCAGGACTAGCGGGGGAGACGATGAGCAGTTCTTC.

The chain is built from TRBV29-1 and TRBJ2-7, with 13 bases lining up with TRBD2. With V trimmed by 6 bases and J by 6 bases, 8 bases remained unmatched. Germline-derived CDR1 and CDR2 are SQVTM and ANQGSEA. The CDR3 length is 14 residues. The CDR3, as DNA: TGCAGCGTGACGGGACTAGCGGGGAGCGGCGAGCAGTACTTC. Translated, it gives CSVTGLAGSGEQYF.